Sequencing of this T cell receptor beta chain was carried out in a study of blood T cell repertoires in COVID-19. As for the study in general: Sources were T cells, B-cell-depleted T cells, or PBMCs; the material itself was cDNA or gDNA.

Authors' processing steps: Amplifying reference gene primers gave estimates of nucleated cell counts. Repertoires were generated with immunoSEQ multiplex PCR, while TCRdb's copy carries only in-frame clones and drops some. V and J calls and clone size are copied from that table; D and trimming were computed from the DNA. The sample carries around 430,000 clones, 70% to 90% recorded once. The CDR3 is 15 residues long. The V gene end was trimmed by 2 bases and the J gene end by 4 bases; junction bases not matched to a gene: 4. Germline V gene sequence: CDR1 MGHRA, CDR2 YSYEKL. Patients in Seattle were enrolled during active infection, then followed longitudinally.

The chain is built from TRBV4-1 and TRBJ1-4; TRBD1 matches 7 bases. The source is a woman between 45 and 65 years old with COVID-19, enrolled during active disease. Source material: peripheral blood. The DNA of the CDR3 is TGCGCCAGCAGCCAATCGGGACAGTTTAATGAAAAACTGTTTTTT. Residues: CASSQSGQFNEKLFF.